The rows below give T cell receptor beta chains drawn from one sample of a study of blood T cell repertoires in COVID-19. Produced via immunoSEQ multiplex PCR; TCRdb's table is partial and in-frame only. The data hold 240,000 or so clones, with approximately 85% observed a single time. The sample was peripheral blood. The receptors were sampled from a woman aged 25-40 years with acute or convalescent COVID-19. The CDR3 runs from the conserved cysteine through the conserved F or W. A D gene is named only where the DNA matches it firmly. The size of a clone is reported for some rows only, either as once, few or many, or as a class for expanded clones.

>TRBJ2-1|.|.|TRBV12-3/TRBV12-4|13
CASSLERPHGQFF
TGTGCCAGCAGTTTAGAGCGCCCCCATGGGCAGTTCTTC
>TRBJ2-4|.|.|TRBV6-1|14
CASSERGAKNIQYF
TGTGCCAGCAGTGAACGGGGGGCCAAAAACATTCAGTACTTC
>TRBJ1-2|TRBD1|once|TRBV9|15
CASSVAEGQGDGYTF
TGTGCCAGCAGCGTAGCTGAAGGACAGGGGGATGGCTACACCTTC
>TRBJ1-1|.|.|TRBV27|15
CASTPWPGVNTEAFF
TGTGCCAGCACCCCATGGCCGGGGGTGAACACTGAAGCTTTCTTT
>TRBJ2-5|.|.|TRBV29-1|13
CSVPGHGFWTQYF
TGCAGCGTGCCGGGACACGGGTTTTGGACCCAGTACTTC
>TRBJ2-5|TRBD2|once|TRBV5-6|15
CASSLGGGTKETQYF
TGTGCCAGCAGCTTGGGCGGGGGGACAAAAGAGACCCAGTACTTC
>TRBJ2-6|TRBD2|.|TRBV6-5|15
CASIAGVYGANVLTF
TGTGCCAGCATTGCGGGGGTGTATGGGGCCAACGTCCTGACTTTC
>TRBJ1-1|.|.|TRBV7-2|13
CASSLILNTEAFF
TGTGCCAGCAGCTTAATCTTGAACACTGAAGCTTTCTTT
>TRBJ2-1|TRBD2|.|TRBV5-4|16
CASSLGLAGGDNEQFF
TGTGCCAGCAGCTTGGGCCTAGCGGGAGGGGACAATGAGCAGTTCTTC
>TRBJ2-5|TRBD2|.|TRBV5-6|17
CASSLQRAAGLYETQYF
TGTGCCAGCAGCTTACAACGCGCAGCGGGACTATATGAGACCCAGTACTTC
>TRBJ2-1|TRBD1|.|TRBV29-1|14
CSVVGTGIYNEQFF
TGCAGCGTTGTAGGGACAGGGATATACAATGAGCAGTTCTTC
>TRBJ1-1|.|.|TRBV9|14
CASSLQEMNTEAFF
TGTGCCAGCAGCCTACAGGAGATGAACACTGAAGCTTTCTTT
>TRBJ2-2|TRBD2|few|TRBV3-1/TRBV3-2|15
CASSQGGTSSGELFF
TGTGCCAGCAGCCAAGGTGGGACTAGTAGCGGGGAGCTGTTTTTT
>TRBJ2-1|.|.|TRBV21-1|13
CASSPRARKGQFF
TGTGCCAGCAGCCCGAGGGCACGGAAGGGGCAGTTCTTC
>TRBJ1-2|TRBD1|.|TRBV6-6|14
CASRRDRGAYGYTF
TGTGCCAGCAGACGGGACAGGGGGGCCTATGGCTACACCTTC
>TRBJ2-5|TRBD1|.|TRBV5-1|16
CASSEGGFRGQETQYF
TGCGCCAGCAGCGAAGGGGGCTTCAGGGGTCAAGAAACCCAGTACTTC
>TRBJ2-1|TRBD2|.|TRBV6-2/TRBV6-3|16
CASSYSSGRASYEQFF
TGTGCCAGCAGTTACTCCAGCGGGAGGGCCTCCTATGAGCAGTTCTTC
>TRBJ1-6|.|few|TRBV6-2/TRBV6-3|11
CASSSDSPLHF
TGTGCCAGCAGCTCGGATTCACCCCTCCACTTT
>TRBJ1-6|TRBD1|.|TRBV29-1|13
CSVSTGPNSPLHF
TGCAGCGTTTCGACAGGGCCTAATTCACCCCTCCACTTT
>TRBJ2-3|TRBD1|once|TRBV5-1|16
CASSVPRTGGIYTQYF
TGCGCCAGCAGCGTCCCCCGGACAGGGGGGATTTATACGCAGTATTTT
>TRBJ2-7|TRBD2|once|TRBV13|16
CASSGGTSGMAHEQYF
TGTGCCAGCAGCGGAGGGACTAGCGGGATGGCCCACGAGCAGTACTTC
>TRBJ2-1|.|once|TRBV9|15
CASSVVTGDYNEQFF
TGTGCCAGCAGCGTAGTAACGGGGGACTACAATGAGCAGTTCTTC
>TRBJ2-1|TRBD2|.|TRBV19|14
CASSISGSNNEQFF
TGTGCCAGTAGTATTAGCGGGAGCAACAATGAGCAGTTCTTC
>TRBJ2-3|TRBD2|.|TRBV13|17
CASSFSHSLAGTDTQYF
TGTGCCAGCAGCTTTTCCCACTCTCTAGCGGGCACAGATACGCAGTATTTT
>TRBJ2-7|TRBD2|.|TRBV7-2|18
CASSLAVGSGRASDEQYF
TGTGCCAGCAGCTTAGCTGTTGGTAGCGGGAGGGCCTCAGACGAGCAGTACTTC
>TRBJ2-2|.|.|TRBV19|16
CASSIVVVGLTGELFF
TGTGCCAGTAGTATAGTGGTAGTCGGGTTAACCGGGGAGCTGTTTTTT
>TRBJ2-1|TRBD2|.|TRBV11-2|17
CASSLASRSLAGGLGFF
TGTGCCAGCAGCTTAGCGTCCCGGAGCCTAGCGGGAGGGCTTGGGTTCTTC
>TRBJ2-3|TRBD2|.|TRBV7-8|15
CASSGLAGGTDTQYF
TGTGCCAGCAGCGGGCTAGCGGGAGGCACAGATACGCAGTATTTT
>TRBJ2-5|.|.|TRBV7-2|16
CASSLGGRGLRETQYF
TGTGCCAGCAGCTTAGGGGGTAGGGGTTTAAGAGAGACCCAGTACTTC
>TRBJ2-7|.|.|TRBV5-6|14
CASSLDGRGYEQYF
TGTGCCAGCAGCTTGGACGGTCGGGGTTACGAGCAGTACTTC
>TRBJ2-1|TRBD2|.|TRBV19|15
CASSIGLAGGYEQFF
TGTGCCAGTAGTATAGGCCTAGCGGGAGGCTATGAGCAGTTCTTC
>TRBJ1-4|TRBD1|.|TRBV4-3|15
CASSLSGTGEEKLFF
TGCGCCAGCAGCCTCTCCGGGACAGGGGAGGAAAAACTGTTTTTT
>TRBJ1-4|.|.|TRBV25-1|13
CASAGQGAEKLFF
TGTGCCAGTGCTGGGCAGGGTGCGGAAAAACTGTTTTTT
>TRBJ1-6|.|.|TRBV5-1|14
CASSLDSPNSPLHF
TGCGCCAGCAGCTTAGACAGCCCAAATTCACCCCTCCACTTT
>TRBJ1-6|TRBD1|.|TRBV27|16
CASSSPGQGYNSPLHF
TGTGCCAGCAGTTCCCCCGGACAGGGGTATAATTCACCCCTCCACTTT
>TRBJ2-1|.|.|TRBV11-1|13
CASSLTGYNEQFF
TGTGCCAGCAGCCTGACAGGCTACAATGAGCAGTTCTTC
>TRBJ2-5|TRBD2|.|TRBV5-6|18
CASSLVLFGTSGKETQYF
TGTGCCAGCAGCTTGGTGTTATTTGGGACTAGCGGGAAAGAGACCCAGTACTTC
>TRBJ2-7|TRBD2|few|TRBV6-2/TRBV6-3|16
CASSVNRTSVSYEQYF
TGTGCCAGCAGTGTAAACCGGACTAGCGTCTCCTACGAGCAGTACTTC
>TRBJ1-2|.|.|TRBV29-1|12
CSVSGPNYGYTF
TGCAGCGTCTCGGGTCCAAACTATGGCTACACCTTC
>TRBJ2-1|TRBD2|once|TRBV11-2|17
CASTRSSRGSTYNEQFF
TGTGCCAGCACCAGAAGTAGTCGCGGGAGCACTTACAATGAGCAGTTCTTC
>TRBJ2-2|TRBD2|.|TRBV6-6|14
CASRLAGRPGELFF
TGTGCCAGCAGACTAGCGGGCCGTCCCGGGGAGCTGTTTTTT
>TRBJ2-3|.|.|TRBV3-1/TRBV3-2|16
CASSQAAPTSTDTQYF
TGTGCCAGCAGCCAAGCAGCGCCAACTAGCACAGATACGCAGTATTTT
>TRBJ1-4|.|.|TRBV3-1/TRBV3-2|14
CASSNTAGNEKLFF
TGTGCCAGCAGCAACACCGCGGGTAATGAAAAACTGTTTTTT
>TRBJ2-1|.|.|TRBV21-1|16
CASSKAPGLNCNEQFF
TGTGCCAGCAGCAAAGCACCAGGGCTGAACTGCAATGAGCAGTTCTTC
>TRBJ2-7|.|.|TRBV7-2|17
CASSLVGDGGRGGEQYF
TGTGCCAGCAGCCTGGTAGGGGATGGCGGGAGAGGGGGCGAGCAGTACTTC